This TCR beta chain derives from a study of response to subunit inactivated influenza vaccine. This clonotype was observed a handful of times. Its antigen is still unknown. TCRdb reprocessed the RT-PCR reads with MiXCR, giving one entry per CDR3 protein. Of about 540,000 distinct CDR3 sequences in the sample, approximately 20% were seen once. Points from the study as a whole: The authors put forward the suggestion that each seasonal influenza vaccination may bring in only a limited number of new T cells.

These data are also associated with another study on T cells expressing NK-cell markers. Per that paper: UMIs were included in TCR beta cDNA generated by 5'RACE template switching. The leading position in the CD3+CD56-NKG2C+ fraction of four donors also went to these clonotypes.

The sample consisted of CD4+ T cells sorted from PBMCs, taken 11 to 12 days after vaccination. This clonotype originated in a middle-aged man who received an inactivated influenza vaccine.

The CDR3 sequence is CASSKYRARNTGELFF. CDR3 DNA: TGTGCCAGCAGCAAGTACAGGGCGAGAAACACCGGGGAGCTGTTTTTT. The chain links TRBV7-2 to TRBJ2-2; D is possibly TRBD1 (6 bases). Trimming removed 5 bases at V and 2 bases at J, with 15 bases between. Germline V gives CDR1 SGHTA, CDR2 FQGNSA. CDR3 length: 16 amino acids.